These 15 T cell receptor beta chains originate from one sample sequenced in a study of T-cell memory formation after mild COVID-19. TCRdb analysed the 5' RACE reads with MiXCR anew, one entry per CDR3 protein. The sample consists of under 200,000 distinct CDR3 sequences, around a tenth of them appearing once. The material sequenced was PBMCs or a T cell subset sorted from them (not recorded which). The source is a man younger than 35 who had mild COVID-19 (a few samples of this study predate the infection). Cell type and time point are not known.

The CDR3 here is CASSLAMWTNTEAFF. CDR3 DNA: TGTGCCAGCAGCTTGGCCATGTGGACGAACACTGAAGCTTTCTTT. The genes are TRBV5-6 and TRBJ1-1; D is unclear. Looked up from germline, CDR1 is SGHDT and CDR2 is YYEEEE. CDR3 size: 15 residues. The germline V and J ends were trimmed by 0 bases and 1 base, with 10 bases remaining between them. The full variable domain, with the rest looked up from reference TRBV5-6 and TRBJ1-1, is DAGVTQSPTHLIKTRGQQVTLRCSPKSGHDTVSWYQQALGQGPQFIFQYYEEEERQRGNFPDRFSGHQFPNYSSELNVNALLLGDSALYLCASSLAMWTNTEAFFGQGTRLTVV.

The chain joins TRBV5-1 to TRBJ2-1; the match to TRBD2 covers 10 bases. Germline V gene lookup returns CDR1 SGHRS and CDR2 YFSETQ. V was clipped by 6 bases and J by 6 bases; unmatched bases: 9. This CDR3 contains 15 residues. The CDR3 DNA reads as TGCGCCAGCACTCCGGGCAGCGGGGGGGTCAATGAGCAGTTCTTC. It specifies CASTPGSGGVNEQFF. The variable domain in full, completed from reference TRBV5-1 and TRBJ2-1, reads KAGVTQTPRYLIKTRGQQVTLSCSPISGHRSVSWYQQTPGQGLQFLFEYFSETQRNKGNFPGRFSGRQFSNSRSEMNVSTLELGDSALYLCASTPGSGGVNEQFFGPGTRLTVL.

The chain uses TRBV7-8 and TRBJ1-6, with D possibly TRBD1 on 6 matching bases. Germline V CDR1 and CDR2: SGHVS, FQNEAQ. Trimming shortened V by 5 bases and J by 8 bases, and 16 bases separated the two germline ends. The CDR3 consists of 15 residues. The DNA of the CDR3 is TGTGCCAGCAGCGCCGGCCAGGGGCAATATTCACCCCTCCACTTT. Its translation is CASSAGQGQYSPLHF.

A few counts support this clonotype. The CDR3 DNA sequence: TGTGCCAGCAGTACAGGGAGAAGAACTGAAGCTTTCTTT. Protein: CASSTGRRTEAFF. The V gene is TRBV6-5, the J gene TRBJ1-1, with a weak D call TRBD1 (6 bases). The V gene's germline CDR1 is MNHEY and CDR2 SVGAGI. CDR3 length: 13 residues. Trimming stripped 5 bases from V and 5 bases from J, with 12 bases between.

This clonotype showed up many times. This chain joins TRBV5-6 and TRBJ2-5, with 7 bases fitting TRBD2. With 0 bases clipped from V and 0 bases from J, the junction kept 5 bases outside the gene matches. The CDR3 runs 16 residues. Germline V gene sequence: CDR1 SGHDT, CDR2 YYEEEE. This chain's CDR3 is CASSLVRGEDQETQYF. The CDR3 DNA sequence: TGTGCCAGCAGCTTGGTCCGGGGGGAAGACCAAGAGACCCAGTACTTC.

The V call is TRBV24-1, the J call TRBJ2-3; a weak D match, TRBD2 (6 bases). With 4 bases removed from V and 1 base from J, the gap between germline ends came to 23 bases. Germline V gene data show CDR1 as KGHDR and CDR2 as SFDVKD. The CDR3 contains 19 residues. DNA for the CDR3: TGTGCCACCAGTGACCAACGCGGAGGGGCTGTGGGGGGCACAGATACGCAGTATTTT. Translation: CATSDQRGGAVGGTDTQYF.

This clonotype was recorded at least ten times. This sequence joins TRBV6-5 and TRBJ2-2; D tentatively reads TRBD1 or TRBD2 (5 bases each). The CDR3 loop spans 17 amino acids. Trimming took off 3 bases at V and 4 bases at J, with 18 bases between the two ends. Germline V gives CDR1 MNHEY, CDR2 SVGAGI. The CDR3 protein is CASSYSSGARSTGELFF. The CDR3, as DNA: TGTGCCAGCAGTTATTCTTCCGGGGCTCGTAGCACCGGGGAGCTGTTTTTT.

The J gene is TRBJ2-3, the V gene TRBV25-1, with no clear D. In germline, CDR1 is MGHDK, CDR2 SYGVNS. CDR3 length equals 14 residues. The V gene lost 6 bases and the J gene lost 0 bases, with 10 bases spanning the gap. The CDR3 sequence: CASRSTASTDTQYF. The CDR3 nucleotides are TGTGCCAGCAGGTCTACGGCTAGCACAGATACGCAGTATTTT.

This clonotype was found a few times. This sequence joins TRBV4-3 and TRBJ2-2; D perhaps matches TRBD1 (5 bases). The CDR3 totals 14 residues. CDR1 is LGHNA, CDR2 YSLEER, per germline. Between the trimmed V and J ends, which lost 4 bases and 4 bases, there was a span of 10 bases. The DNA of the CDR3 is TGCGCCAGCAGCCTCGGAGACAGCACCGGGGAGCTGTTTTTT. As protein: CASSLGDSTGELFF.

This clonotype was seen only a few times. This rearrangement joins TRBV4-1 to TRBJ1-1; possibly TRBD1 for D (5 bases). Trimming pared 1 base from V and 5 bases from J, leaving 14 bases between. The CDR3 is 15 amino acids. The germline CDR1 and CDR2 sequences are MGHRA and YSYEKL. CDR3 residues: CASSQGSQRGTEAFF. The CDR3 DNA sequence: TGCGCCAGCAGCCAAGGTAGCCAGCGGGGGACTGAAGCTTTCTTT.

This sequence joins TRBV7-2 and TRBJ2-5; weak D call: TRBD1 (5 bases). V lost 1 base to trimming and J lost 0 bases, with 12 bases between them. This CDR3 is built from 16 residues. CDR1 and CDR2 from the germline V gene are SGHTA and FQGNSA. As DNA, the CDR3 is TGTGCCAGCAGCTTAGGGGTGGGGCAGCACCAAGAGACCCAGTACTTC. This translates into CASSLGVGQHQETQYF.

This clonotype was found many times. The gene calls are TRBV5-5 and TRBJ2-3, with 8 positions matching TRBD2. CDR3 size: 13 residues. J lost 9 bases, V lost 1 base, and 4 bases had no gene match. The germline CDR1 and CDR2 sequences are SGHKS and YYEKEE (reference sequence). DNA of the CDR3: TGTGCCAGCAGCTTGCAAGCGGGAGACACGCAGTATTTT. This codes for CASSLQAGDTQYF.

This clonotype was recorded a few times. The V and J genes are TRBV6-2 or TRBV6-3 and TRBJ1-1; no firm D call. CDR1 and CDR2 from the germline V gene are MNHEY and SVGEGT. CDR3 size: 13 residues. The V end was cut by 8 bases, the J end by 0 bases, with 10 bases between. This CDR3 reads CASSSNMNTEAFF. As DNA, the CDR3 is TGTGCCAGCTCAAGTAACATGAACACTGAAGCTTTCTTT.

The V and J genes are TRBV20-1 and TRBJ2-5; D is perhaps TRBD2 (7 bases). The germline gives CDR1 DFQATT, CDR2 SNEGSKA (reference sequence). Trimming took 5 bases from V and 10 from J, leaving 14 bases between them. The CDR3 spans 11 residues. The CDR3 DNA reads TGCAGTGCTCTTGGACTAGGGGGCCAGTACTTC. Translating gives CSALGLGGQYF.

This clonotype turned up a few times. This chain links TRBV4-2 with TRBJ1-6; D is undetermined. The CDR3 has 15 amino acids. Trimming removed 3 bases at V and 3 bases at J, with 9 bases between. The germline V gene encodes CDR1 LGHNA and CDR2 YNFKEQ. The CDR3 protein is CASSQDQYYNSPLHF. DNA for the CDR3: TGTGCCAGCAGCCAGGATCAGTACTATAATTCACCCCTCCACTTT.